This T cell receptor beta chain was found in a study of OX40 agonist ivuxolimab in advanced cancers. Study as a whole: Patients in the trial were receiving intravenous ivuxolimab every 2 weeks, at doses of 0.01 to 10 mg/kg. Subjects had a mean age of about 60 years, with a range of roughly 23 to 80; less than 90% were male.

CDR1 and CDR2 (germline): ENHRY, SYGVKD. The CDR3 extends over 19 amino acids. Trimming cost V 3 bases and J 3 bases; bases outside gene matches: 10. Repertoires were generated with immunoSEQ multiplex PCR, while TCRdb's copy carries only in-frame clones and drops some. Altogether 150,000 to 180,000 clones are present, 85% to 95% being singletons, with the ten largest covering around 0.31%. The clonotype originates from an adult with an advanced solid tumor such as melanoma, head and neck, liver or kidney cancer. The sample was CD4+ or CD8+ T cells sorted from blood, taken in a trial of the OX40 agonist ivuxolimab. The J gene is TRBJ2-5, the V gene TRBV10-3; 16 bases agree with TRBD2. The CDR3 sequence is CAISDPGTSGGVMEETQYF. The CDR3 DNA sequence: TGTGCCATCAGTGACCCCGGGACTAGCGGGGGGGTAATGGAAGAGACCCAGTACTTC.